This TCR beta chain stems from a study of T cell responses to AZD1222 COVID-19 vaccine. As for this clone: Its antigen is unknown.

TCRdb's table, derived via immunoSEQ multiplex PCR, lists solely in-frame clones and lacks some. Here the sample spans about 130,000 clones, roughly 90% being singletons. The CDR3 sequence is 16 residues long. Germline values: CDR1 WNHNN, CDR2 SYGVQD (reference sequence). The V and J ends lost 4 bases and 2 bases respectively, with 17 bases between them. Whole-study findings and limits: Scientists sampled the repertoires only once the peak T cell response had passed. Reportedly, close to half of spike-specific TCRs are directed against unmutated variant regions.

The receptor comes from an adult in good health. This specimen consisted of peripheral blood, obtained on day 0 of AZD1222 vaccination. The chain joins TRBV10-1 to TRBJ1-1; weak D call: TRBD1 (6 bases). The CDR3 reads CASSGRAGVGNTEAFF. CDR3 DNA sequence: TGCGCCAGCAGTGGAAGGGCAGGGGTCGGAAACACTGAAGCTTTCTTT.